These 2 T cell receptor beta chains were sequenced from one sample in a study of early T cells in non-severe SARS-CoV-2 infection. TCRdb independently ran MiXCR on the 5' RACE reads; one entry per CDR3 protein. The sample lists fewer than 85,000 distinct CDR3 sequences; about 15% were seen once. The sequenced sample was whole blood. These receptors all come from an adult who was a healthcare worker with PCR-confirmed SARS-CoV-2 infection or an uninfected control (not recorded which).

This clonotype was counted only a few times. V usage is TRBV7-6 and J usage is TRBJ2-7; possibly TRBD1 or TRBD2 for D (5 bases each). Trimming removed 1 base from V and 3 bases from J, with 13 bases in between. The CDR3 consists of 15 residues. Germline V gene data show CDR1 as SGHVS and CDR2 as FNYEAQ. CDR3 sequence (DNA): TGTGCCAGCAGCTTAGGAGGGGTGTTGGGCTACGAGCAGTACTTC. Its translation: CASSLGGVLGYEQYF.

In this sample, this clonotype turned up a few times. The rearrangement uses TRBV14 and TRBJ2-5; 10 bases are a match to TRBD2. The CDR3 covers 19 residues. The germline V gene encodes CDR1 SGHDN and CDR2 FVKESK. V shed 5 bases, J shed 7 bases, and the junction held 22 bases outside the gene matches. For the CDR3, the DNA is TGTGCCAGCAGCAAGGCCGAGGGCCTAGCGGGAGAGTCGCGGATGACCCAGTACTTC. Translating gives CASSKAEGLAGESRMTQYF.